The entry below gives a single T cell receptor (beta chain) sequence along with its context. Its antigen is undetermined. The sample originates from a study of cytomegalovirus exposure and HLA in healthy donors. Looking at the study overall: The roughly 120 validation repertoires, a later analysis reported, used the same platform as the approximately 670 repertoires from the first cohort. Study observations and caveats: In the 95 to 150 validation repertoires, a later analysis found that first-cohort TCR clusters tended to co-occur.

This table comes from immunoSEQ multiplex PCR, and its TCRdb copy is limited to in-frame clones, with some not included. The sample lists some 170,000 clones; approximately 89% were seen once. This TCR was sampled from a young man in good health and CMV-seropositive. Sequencing used PBMCs.

This CDR3 reads CASIGGNSYEQYF. The CDR3 DNA sequence: TGTGCCAGCATAGGCGGGAACTCCTACGAGCAGTACTTC. The V and J genes are TRBV6-1 and TRBJ2-7, with TRBD2 as a possible D gene (6 bases). Germline CDR1 MNHNS, CDR2 SASEGT. V lost 7 bases and J lost 0, with 10 bases in between. The CDR3 has 13 residues.